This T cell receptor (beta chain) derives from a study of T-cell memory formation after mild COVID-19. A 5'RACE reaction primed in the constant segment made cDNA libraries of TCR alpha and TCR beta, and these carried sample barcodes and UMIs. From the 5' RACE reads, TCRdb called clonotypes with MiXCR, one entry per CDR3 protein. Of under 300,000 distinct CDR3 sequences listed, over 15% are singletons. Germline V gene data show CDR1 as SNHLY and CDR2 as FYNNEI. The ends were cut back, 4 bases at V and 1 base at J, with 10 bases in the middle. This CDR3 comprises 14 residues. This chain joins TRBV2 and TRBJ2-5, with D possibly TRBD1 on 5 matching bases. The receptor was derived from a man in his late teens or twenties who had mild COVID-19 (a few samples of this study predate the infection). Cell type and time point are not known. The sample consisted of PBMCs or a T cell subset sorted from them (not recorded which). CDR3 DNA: TGTGCCAGCAGTGTACAGGTCCTCCAAGAGACCCAGTACTTC. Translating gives CASSVQVLQETQYF.